Listed here is a single T cell receptor beta chain. The data were taken from a study of OX40 agonist ivuxolimab in advanced cancers. The germline CDR1 and CDR2 sequences are SGHVS and FQNEAQ. The CDR3 is made up of 16 amino acids. Trimming at V came to 6 bases and at J to 7 bases, leaving 14 bases not matched to a gene. The table came from immunoSEQ multiplex PCR; TCRdb's copy has only in-frame clones and leaves some out. The data show about 26,000 clones, about 85% seen once. The clonotype originates from an adult with an advanced solid tumor such as melanoma, head and neck, liver or kidney cancer. Sequencing was performed on CD4+ or CD8+ T cells sorted from blood, taken in a trial of the OX40 agonist ivuxolimab. J is TRBJ2-1 and V is TRBV7-8; 8 bases are shared with TRBD2. CDR3 sequence: CASSQIWLAGNNEQFF. DNA for the CDR3: TGTGCCAGCAGTCAGATCTGGCTAGCGGGTAATAATGAGCAGTTCTTC.